This T cell receptor (beta chain) was captured in a study of neoadjuvant anti-PD-1 for oral cavity cancer. CDR1 and CDR2 (germline): SGHKS, YYEKEE (reference sequence). The CDR3 is made up of 15 amino acids. Trimming removed 0 bases at V and 9 bases at J, with 19 bases between. Findings and limits, study-wide: Pretreatment Treg/Th17 ratio correlated inversely with post-treatment tumor clonality. Only three patients per response group were TCR-analyzed; validation needed.

The time point is: after neoadjuvant nivolumab, at surgical resection. Stage II-IVA oral cavity squamous cell carcinoma was new and untreated by systemic or radiation therapy. In the case of this clone: Its target is unknown.

PBMC libraries mostly used around 460 ng of input genomic DNA, with six replicates per sample. The assay was immunoSEQ multiplex PCR, and TCRdb's table has in-frame clones only and misses some. The top ten clones hold under 3% of a sample with about 12,000 clones, about two thirds of them seen once. This clonotype was obtained from a person aged 35 to 85 with oral cavity squamous cell carcinoma. The source was PBMCs, collected after nivolumab (anti-PD-1) treatment. The chain combines TRBV5-5 with TRBJ2-7, with D maybe TRBD2 (5 bases). This chain's CDR3 is CASSLVGGYYAGQYF. In DNA, the CDR3 is TGTGCCAGCAGCTTGGTAGGCGGCTACTACGCGGGGCAGTACTTC.